The 6 T cell receptor beta chains below all came from one sample that was sequenced in a study of early T cells in non-severe SARS-CoV-2 infection. TCRdb processed the 5' RACE reads anew with MiXCR; each CDR3 protein has one entry. The repertoire holds roughly 90,000 distinct CDR3 sequences, with over 13% as singletons. Sequenced material: whole blood. These TCRs come from an adult who was a healthcare worker with PCR-confirmed SARS-CoV-2 infection or an uninfected control (not recorded which).

This clonotype was seen a few times. This chain connects TRBV11-2 to TRBJ2-1, with 7 bases that match TRBD2. Germline values: CDR1 SGHAT, CDR2 FQNNGV. Trimming removed 4 bases from V and 4 bases from J; junction bases left unmatched: 10. The CDR3 runs to 16 residues. The CDR3 reads CASSSSSGAGYNEQFF. Here the CDR3 DNA reads TGTGCCAGCAGCTCGTCTAGCGGAGCGGGGTACAATGAGCAGTTCTTC.

In this sample, this clonotype turned up many times. This chain uses TRBV4-2 with TRBJ2-7, with 7 bases fitting TRBD1. V dropped 0 bases and J dropped 2; count of bases not matched to a gene: 7. Germline V CDR1 and CDR2: LGHNA, YNFKEQ. This CDR3 is built from 16 residues. The CDR3 region has the DNA TGTGCCAGCAGCCAAGATCGGACAGGCCCGACCTACGAGCAGTACTTC. Its translation is CASSQDRTGPTYEQYF.

This clonotype has ten or more counts. CDR3 bases: TGTGCCAGCAGCCCGGGGGATCGTGGCACCGGGGAGCTGTTTTTT. It is translated as CASSPGDRGTGELFF. This sequence joins TRBV4-2 and TRBJ2-2; a possible D gene is TRBD2 (6 bases). CDR1 LGHNA and CDR2 YNFKEQ come from the germline V gene. CDR3 length equals 15 residues. Trimming left V 4 bases short and J 4 bases short, with 13 bases between.

This clonotype was counted a few times. The chain employs TRBV6-1 and TRBJ2-7, with unresolved D. CDR1 is MNHNS and CDR2 is SASEGT in the germline V gene. CDR3 length: 11 residues. Trimming took 10 bases from V and 6 from J, leaving 13 bases between them. CDR3 bases: TGTGCCACCTCCCCGCCTGGCGAGCAGTACTTC. Protein: CATSPPGEQYF.

V is TRBV4-1 and J is TRBJ1-6; 10 bases are shared with TRBD1. With 4 bases clipped from V and 4 bases from J, the junction kept 7 bases outside the gene matches. Germline CDR1 MGHRA, CDR2 YSYEKL. This CDR3 has 17 amino acids. This CDR3 is CASSRGQGGTYNSPLHF. In DNA, the CDR3 is TGCGCCAGCAGCCGCGGACAGGGGGGGACTTATAATTCACCCCTCCACTTT.

The rearrangement joins TRBV20-1 to TRBJ2-1; a weak D match, TRBD1 (6 bases). V lost 1 base, J lost 3 bases, and 19 bases lay in between. CDR1 and CDR2 from the germline V gene are DFQATT and SNEGSKA (reference sequence). The CDR3 has 17 residues. CDR3: CSARASGVLGYYNEQFF. The CDR3 DNA is TGCAGTGCTAGAGCCTCAGGGGTTCTGGGCTACTACAATGAGCAGTTCTTC.